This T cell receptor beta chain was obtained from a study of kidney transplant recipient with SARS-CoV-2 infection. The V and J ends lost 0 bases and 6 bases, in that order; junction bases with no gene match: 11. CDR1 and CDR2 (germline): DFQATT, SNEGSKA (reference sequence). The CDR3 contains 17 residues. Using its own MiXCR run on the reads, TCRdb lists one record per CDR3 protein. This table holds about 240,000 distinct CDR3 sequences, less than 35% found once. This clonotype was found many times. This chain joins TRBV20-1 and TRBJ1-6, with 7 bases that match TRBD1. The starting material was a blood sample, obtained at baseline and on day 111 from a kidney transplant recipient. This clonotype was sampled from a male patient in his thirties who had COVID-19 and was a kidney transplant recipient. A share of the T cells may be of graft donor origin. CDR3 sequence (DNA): TGCAGTGCTAGAGATGCTTGGGCAGGGGGAGGTAATTCACCCCTCCACTTT. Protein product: CSARDAWAGGGNSPLHF.